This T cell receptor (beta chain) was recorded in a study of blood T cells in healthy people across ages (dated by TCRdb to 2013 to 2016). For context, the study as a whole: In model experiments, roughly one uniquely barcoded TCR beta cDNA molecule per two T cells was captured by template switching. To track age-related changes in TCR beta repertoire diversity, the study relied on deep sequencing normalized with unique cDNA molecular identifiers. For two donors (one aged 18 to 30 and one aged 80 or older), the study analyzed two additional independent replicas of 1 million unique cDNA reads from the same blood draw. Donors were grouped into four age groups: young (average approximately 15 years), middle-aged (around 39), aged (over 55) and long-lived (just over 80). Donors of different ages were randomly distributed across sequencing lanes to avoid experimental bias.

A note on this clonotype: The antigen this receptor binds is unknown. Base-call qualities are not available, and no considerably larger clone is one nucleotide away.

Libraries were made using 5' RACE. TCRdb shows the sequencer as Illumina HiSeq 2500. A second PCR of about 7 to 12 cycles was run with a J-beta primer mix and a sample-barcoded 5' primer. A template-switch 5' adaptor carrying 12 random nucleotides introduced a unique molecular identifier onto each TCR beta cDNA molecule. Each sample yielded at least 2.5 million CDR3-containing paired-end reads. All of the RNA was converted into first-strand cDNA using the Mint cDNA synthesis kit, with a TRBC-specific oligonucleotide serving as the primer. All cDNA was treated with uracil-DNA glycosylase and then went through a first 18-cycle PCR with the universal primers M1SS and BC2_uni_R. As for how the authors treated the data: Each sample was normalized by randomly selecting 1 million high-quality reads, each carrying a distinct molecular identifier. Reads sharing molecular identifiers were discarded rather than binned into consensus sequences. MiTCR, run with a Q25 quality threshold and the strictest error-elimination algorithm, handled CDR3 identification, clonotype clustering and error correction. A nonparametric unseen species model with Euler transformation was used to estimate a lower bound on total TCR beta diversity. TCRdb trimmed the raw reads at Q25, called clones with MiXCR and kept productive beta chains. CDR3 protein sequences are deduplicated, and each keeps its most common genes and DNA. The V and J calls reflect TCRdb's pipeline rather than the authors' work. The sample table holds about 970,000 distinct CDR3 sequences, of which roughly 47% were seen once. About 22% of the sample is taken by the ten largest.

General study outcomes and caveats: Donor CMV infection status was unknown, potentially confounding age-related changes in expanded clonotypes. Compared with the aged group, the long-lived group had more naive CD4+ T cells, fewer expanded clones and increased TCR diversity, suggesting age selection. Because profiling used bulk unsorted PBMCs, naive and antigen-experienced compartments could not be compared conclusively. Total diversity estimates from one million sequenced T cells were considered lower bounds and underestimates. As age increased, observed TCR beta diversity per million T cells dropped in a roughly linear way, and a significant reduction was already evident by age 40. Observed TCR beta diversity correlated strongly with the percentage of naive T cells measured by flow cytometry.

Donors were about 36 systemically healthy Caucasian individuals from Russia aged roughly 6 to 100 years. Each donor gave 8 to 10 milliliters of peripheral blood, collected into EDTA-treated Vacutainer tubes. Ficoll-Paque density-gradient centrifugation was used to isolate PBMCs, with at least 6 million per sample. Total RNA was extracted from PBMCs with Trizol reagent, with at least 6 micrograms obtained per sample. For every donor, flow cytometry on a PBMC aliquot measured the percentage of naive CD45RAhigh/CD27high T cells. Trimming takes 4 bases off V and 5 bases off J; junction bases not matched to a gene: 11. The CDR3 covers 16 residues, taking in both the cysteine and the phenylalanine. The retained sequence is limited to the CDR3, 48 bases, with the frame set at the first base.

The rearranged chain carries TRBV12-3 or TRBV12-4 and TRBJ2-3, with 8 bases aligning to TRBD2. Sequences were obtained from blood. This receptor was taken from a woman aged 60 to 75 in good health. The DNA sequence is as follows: TGTGCCAGCAGTTCTGGGGGGCGGGAGGTCCGAGATACGCAGTATTTT. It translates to CASSSGGREVRDTQYF.